The next 30 T cell receptor beta chains were all read from a single sample in a study of T cell responses to AZD1222 COVID-19 vaccine. Profiled with immunoSEQ multiplex PCR; TCRdb holds only in-frame clones, not every one. In the table there are around 100,000 clones, roughly 80% of which are singletons. Sequences were derived from peripheral blood, sampled on day 0 of AZD1222 vaccination. These receptors were obtained from an adult in good health.

The genes are TRBV27 and TRBJ1-4; D gene unclear. The CDR3 runs to 15 residues. In germline, CDR1 is MNHEY, CDR2 SMNVEV (reference sequence). V was clipped by 0 bases and J by 4 bases, with 9 bases between them. CDR3 nucleotide sequence: TGTGCCAGCAGTTTATCGCCCACACATAATGAAAAACTGTTTTTT. Protein sequence: CASSLSPTHNEKLFF.

This clone occurred a few times. V and J are TRBV10-3 and TRBJ1-3, with D maybe TRBD1 (6 bases). Per the germline V gene, CDR1 is ENHRY and CDR2 is SYGVKD. CDR3 size: 15 residues. V was shortened by 0 bases and J by 8 bases, with 14 bases between the two germline ends. This CDR3 is CAISESAGGPYTIYF. Here the CDR3 DNA reads TGTGCCATCAGTGAGTCGGCCGGGGGCCCTTACACCATATATTTT.

The J gene is TRBJ2-1, the V gene TRBV7-9, with no clear D. Per germline, CDR1 SEHNR and CDR2 FQNEAQ (reference sequence). Trimming stripped 5 bases from V and 4 bases from J, with 6 bases between. CDR3 length: 12 amino acids. CDR3 region: CASSGEYNEQFF. The CDR3 DNA reads TGTGCCAGCAGCGGAGAGTACAATGAGCAGTTCTTC.

The chain is built from TRBV7-3 and TRBJ2-2, with D possibly being TRBD1 or TRBD2 (6 bases each). V was pared by 7 bases and J by 6 bases, with 15 bases between. The CDR3 spans 14 residues. Germline assignment: CDR1 SGHTA and CDR2 FQGTGA. The CDR3 nucleotides are TGTGCCAGCACCACAGGGACTTTCCCCGGGGAGCTGTTTTTT. Its translation: CASTTGTFPGELFF.

This clone is a singleton in its sample. The chain uses TRBV6-5 and TRBJ1-3; 9 bases map to TRBD1. This CDR3 comprises 14 residues. Trimming cost V 4 bases and J 3 bases; bases outside gene matches: 1. Germline loops: CDR1 MNHEY, CDR2 SVGAGI. CDR3 region: CASSLDRGGNTIYF. CDR3 DNA: TGTGCCAGCAGTTTGGACAGGGGTGGAAACACCATATATTTT.

The CDR3 sequence: CASSILLAGTEDQYF. The DNA for the CDR3 is TGTGCCAGTAGTATACTTCTAGCGGGGACTGAGGACCAGTACTTC. The chain is built from TRBV19 and TRBJ2-5; 9 positions match TRBD2. With 2 bases clipped from V and 10 bases from J, the junction kept 11 bases outside the gene matches. The CDR3 is 15 residues long. CDR1 and CDR2 from the germline V gene are LNHDA and SQIVND (reference sequence).

This chain links TRBV6-2 or TRBV6-3 with TRBJ2-6, with D perhaps TRBD2 (5 bases). V dropped 1 base and J dropped 3 bases, with 13 bases sitting between them. The CDR3 runs to 17 residues. CDR1 and CDR2 (germline): MNHEY, SVGEGT. Here the CDR3 DNA reads TGTGCCAGCAGTTACTGGCCCGAAGGGAGTGGGGCCAACGTCCTGACTTTC. Amino acid sequence: CASSYWPEGSGANVLTF.

The J gene is TRBJ1-2, the V gene TRBV7-2, with a tentative D call TRBD1 (5 bases). Germline V gene sequence: CDR1 SGHTA, CDR2 FQGNSA. The length of the CDR3 is 15 residues. V shed 5 bases and J shed 0 bases, with 13 bases lying between them. The CDR3 DNA is TGTGCCAGCAGCCCCCGGACATCAGCTAACTATGGCTACACCTTC. Protein product: CASSPRTSANYGYTF.

The rearrangement joins TRBV28 to TRBJ1-2, with TRBD1 as a possible D gene (5 bases). V lost 5 bases and J 4 bases, leaving 20 bases between the germline ends. The CDR3 is 16 residues long. CDR1 and CDR2 (germline): MDHEN, SYDVKM. CDR3 in amino acids: CASSPPRGLVGYGYTF. The CDR3 DNA reads as TGTGCCAGCAGTCCCCCCCGGGGACTGGTCGGCTATGGCTACACCTTC.

In this sample, this clone turned up a few times. This sequence joins TRBV4-2 and TRBJ1-2; D unclear. The CDR3 totals 17 residues. Trimming took off 0 bases at V and 1 base at J, with 15 bases between the two ends. In germline, CDR1 is LGHNA, CDR2 YNFKEQ. CDR3 loop: CASSQEIPGSNNYGYTF. CDR3 bases: TGTGCCAGCAGCCAAGAAATTCCAGGCAGCAATAACTATGGCTACACCTTC.

This chain connects TRBV19 to TRBJ1-1; TRBD1 aligns across 8 bases. This CDR3 region has 16 residues. Per germline, CDR1 LNHDA and CDR2 SQIVND (reference sequence). V was clipped by 4 bases and J by 0 bases; unmatched bases: 7. The chain's CDR3 is CASSKLTGGMNTEAFF. Written as DNA, the CDR3 is TGTGCCAGTAGTAAATTAACAGGGGGGATGAACACTGAAGCTTTCTTT. Combining the CDR3 with reference TRBV19 and TRBJ1-1 gives the whole variable domain DGGITQSPKYLFRKEGQNVTLSCEQNLNHDAMYWYRQDPGQGLRLIYYSQIVNDFQKGDIAEGYSVSREKKESFPLTVTSAQKNPTAFYLCASSKLTGGMNTEAFFGQGTRLTVV.

In this sample, this clone turned up many times. J is TRBJ1-5 and V is TRBV4-1; D is possibly TRBD1 (5 bases). The CDR3 runs 15 residues. Per the germline V gene, CDR1 is MGHRA and CDR2 is YSYEKL. V was cut by 1 base and J by 3 bases, with 10 bases left in between. This CDR3 is CASSQVGGINQPQHF. The CDR3 nucleotides read TGCGCCAGCAGCCAAGTGGGGGGGATCAATCAGCCCCAGCATTTT.

The chain combines TRBV10-3 with TRBJ2-1, with 10 nucleotides matching TRBD2. This CDR3 has 13 amino acids. CDR1 is ENHRY, CDR2 SYGVKD, per germline. The trim removed 10 bases at V and 4 bases at J, leaving 4 bases unmatched. The CDR3 DNA is TGTGCCACTCTAGCGGGGGCGTACAATGAGCAGTTCTTC. It codes for CATLAGAYNEQFF.

This chain links TRBV10-3 with TRBJ2-2, with D perhaps being TRBD1 or TRBD2 (5 bases each). Germline CDR1 is ENHRY and CDR2 is SYGVKD. CDR3 size: 15 residues. V dropped 3 bases and J dropped 2 bases, with 10 bases sitting between them. The CDR3 coding sequence is TGTGCCATCAGTGATGTCCGGGGCAACACCGGGGAGCTGTTTTTT. Amino acids: CAISDVRGNTGELFF.

The rearrangement links TRBV7-9 to TRBJ1-1, with D unresolved. Trimming took off 4 bases at V and 1 base at J, with 7 bases between the two ends. The CDR3 has 13 residues. The germline V gene encodes CDR1 SEHNR and CDR2 FQNEAQ (reference sequence). Here the CDR3 DNA reads TGTGCCAGCAGCTCCCGAGAGAACACTGAAGCTTTCTTT. This sequence encodes CASSSRENTEAFF. Filled out from reference TRBV7-9 and TRBJ1-1, the complete variable domain reads DTGVSQNPRHKITKRGQNVTFRCDPISEHNRLYWYRQTLGQGPEFLTYFQNEAQLEKSRLLSDRFSAERPKGSFSTLEIQRTEQGDSAMYLCASSSRENTEAFFGQGTRLTVV.

In nucleotides, the CDR3 is TGTGCCAGCTCACCAACATCAGGGGTTGGAAACACCATATATTTT. Protein sequence: CASSPTSGVGNTIYF. This chain joins TRBV18 and TRBJ1-3; D perhaps matches TRBD1 (6 bases). Germline V gene sequence: CDR1 KGHSH, CDR2 LQKENI. V lost 2 bases and J 3 bases, leaving 11 bases between the germline ends. The CDR3 is made up of 15 amino acids.

The gene calls are TRBV5-1 and TRBJ2-5, with 9 bases fitting TRBD2. This CDR3 contains 15 residues. The germline V gene has CDR1 SGHRS and CDR2 YFSETQ. V lost 4 bases to trimming and J lost 2 bases; unmatched junction nucleotides: 6. CDR3 DNA: TGCGCCAGCAGCCTACAGCGGGGGGAACAAGAGACCCAGTACTTC. This codes for CASSLQRGEQETQYF.

This chain uses TRBV6-5 with TRBJ2-7; tentative D call: TRBD1 (6 bases). The CDR3 runs 11 residues. Trimming pared 8 bases from V and 5 bases from J, leaving 10 bases between. The V gene's germline CDR1 is MNHEY and CDR2 SVGAGI. The CDR3 DNA reads as TGTGCCAGCGGGCAGGGGAACGAGCAGTACTTC. Translated, it gives CASGQGNEQYF.

This clone was picked up a small number of times. The chain combines TRBV7-2 with TRBJ1-5; D gene ambiguous. This CDR3 is built from 14 residues. V lost 6 bases to trimming and J lost 7 bases, with 16 bases between them. Germline loops: CDR1 SGHTA, CDR2 FQGNSA. The CDR3 DNA is TGTGCCAGCAGACTTTGGGGAGGAGACCAGCCCCAGCATTTT. It yields the protein CASRLWGGDQPQHF.

The chain links TRBV19 to TRBJ1-2; possibly TRBD1 for D (5 bases). In germline, CDR1 is LNHDA, CDR2 SQIVND (reference sequence). CDR3 length: 13 amino acids. V shed 8 bases and J shed 2 bases, with 12 bases lying between them. CDR3 protein: CASAFGQNYGYTF. For the CDR3, the DNA is TGTGCCAGTGCTTTCGGACAAAACTATGGCTACACCTTC.

This clone was observed a few times. The chain recombines TRBV11-1 with TRBJ2-5; 7 positions match TRBD1. The CDR3 is made up of 14 amino acids. After removal of 4 bases from V and 3 bases from J, the junction contained 5 bases not matched to a gene. The germline V gene has CDR1 SGHAT and CDR2 FQDESV (reference sequence). CDR3 nucleotide sequence: TGTGCCAGCAGCTCCTTACAGGGGAAAGAGACCCAGTACTTC. It codes for CASSSLQGKETQYF.

V usage is TRBV5-1 and J usage is TRBJ1-1; the match to TRBD1 covers 7 bases. V lost 3 bases to trimming and J lost 8 bases; unmatched junction nucleotides: 7. CDR1 and CDR2 (germline): SGHRS, YFSETQ. The CDR3 runs to 13 residues. CDR3 sequence reads: CASSYDRVGEAFF. CDR3 in DNA: TGCGCCAGCAGCTATGACAGGGTTGGAGAAGCTTTCTTT.

This chain connects TRBV19 to TRBJ2-5, with 10 bases aligning to TRBD2. Looked up from germline, CDR1 is LNHDA and CDR2 is SQIVND (reference sequence). The CDR3 is 13 amino acids. Germline trimming cut 9 bases from V and 1 base from J; bases unmatched to any gene: 2. CDR3 in DNA: TGTGCCAGCCGGACTAGCGGCCAAGAGACCCAGTACTTC. Translated: CASRTSGQETQYF.

V gene TRBV7-2 combines with J gene TRBJ2-7; TRBD1 matches at 10 bases. V shed 1 base and J 5 bases; nucleotides not matched to a gene: 2. The length of the CDR3 is 14 residues. CDR1 and CDR2 (germline): SGHTA, FQGNSA. As DNA, the CDR3 is TGTGCCAGCAGCTTAGGTGGGACAGGGGACGAGCAGTACTTC. Protein: CASSLGGTGDEQYF.

About this clone itself: The sample holds other DNA sequences that translate to the same CDR3. The V call is TRBV18, the J call TRBJ2-3, with D possibly called TRBD1 or TRBD2 (5 bases each). Germline V CDR1 and CDR2: KGHSH, LQKENI. The CDR3 extends over 12 amino acids. Trimming stripped 1 base from V and 6 bases from J, with 5 bases between. CDR3 residues: CASSPRGDTQYF. In DNA, the CDR3 is TGTGCCAGCTCACCACGGGGGGATACGCAGTATTTT.

The chain couples TRBV7-8 to TRBJ1-2; 7 nucleotides agree with TRBD1. Germline assignment: CDR1 SGHVS and CDR2 FQNEAQ. V lost 5 bases, J lost 5 bases, and 14 bases stayed unmatched. This CDR3 is built from 16 residues. Here the CDR3 DNA reads TGTGCCAGCAGCCTAAGGGGAGGGACAGCCTCTTATGGCTACACCTTC. This codes for CASSLRGGTASYGYTF. Full variable domain (remainder filled in from reference TRBV7-8 and TRBJ1-2): GAGVSQSPRYKVAKRGQDVALRCDPISGHVSLFWYQQALGQGPEFLTYFQNEAQLDKSGLPSDRFFAERPEGSVSTLKIQRTQQEDSAVYLCASSLRGGTASYGYTFGSGTRLTVV.

This chain links TRBV7-8 with TRBJ2-5; D unclear. Germline V gives CDR1 SGHVS, CDR2 FQNEAQ. V was shortened by 5 bases and J by 0 bases, with 1 base between the two germline ends. This CDR3 has 11 residues. The CDR3 loop is CASSNQETQYF. Written as DNA, the CDR3 is TGTGCCAGCAGCAACCAAGAGACCCAGTACTTC.

This chain links TRBV24-1 with TRBJ1-2, with D possibly matching TRBD1 (6 bases). The CDR3 is 15 amino acids. V lost 4 bases and J 7 bases, leaving 18 bases between the germline ends. Germline assignment: CDR1 KGHDR and CDR2 SFDVKD. CDR3: CATSDSGAGSVGYTF. DNA of the CDR3: TGTGCCACCAGTGACTCAGGGGCAGGGTCGGTTGGCTACACCTTC.

This chain uses TRBV19 with TRBJ2-1; TRBD2 aligns across 10 bases. The CDR3 totals 15 residues. Germline trimming cut 0 bases from V and 14 bases from J; bases unmatched to any gene: 10. Germline loops: CDR1 LNHDA, CDR2 SQIVND (reference sequence). The CDR3 sequence is CASSIDRGSGGKEFF. Written as DNA, the CDR3 is TGTGCCAGTAGTATAGATCGGGGTAGCGGGGGGAAAGAGTTCTTC.

The genes are TRBV9 and TRBJ2-2; a possible D gene is TRBD2 (5 bases). Germline values: CDR1 SGDLS, CDR2 YYNGEE. V lost 5 bases and J 5 bases, leaving 19 bases between the germline ends. The CDR3 runs 16 residues. The CDR3 here is CASSVGSGRITGELFF. In nucleotides, the CDR3 is TGTGCCAGCAGTGTTGGCAGCGGACGCATAACCGGGGAGCTGTTTTTT.